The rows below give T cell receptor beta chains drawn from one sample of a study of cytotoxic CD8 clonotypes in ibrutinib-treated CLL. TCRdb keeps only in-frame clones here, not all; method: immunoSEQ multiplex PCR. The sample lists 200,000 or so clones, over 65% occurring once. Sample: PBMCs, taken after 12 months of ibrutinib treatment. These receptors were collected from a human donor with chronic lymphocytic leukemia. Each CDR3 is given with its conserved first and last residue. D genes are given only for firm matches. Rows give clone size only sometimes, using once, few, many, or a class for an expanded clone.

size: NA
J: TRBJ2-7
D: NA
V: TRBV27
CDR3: CASSRGTAYEQYF
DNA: TGTGCCAGTTCGAGAGGGACGGCCTACGAGCAGTACTTC

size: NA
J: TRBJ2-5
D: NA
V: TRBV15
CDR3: CATSSGLTGQETQYF
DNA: TGTGCCACCAGCAGTGGGTTGACAGGACAAGAGACCCAGTACTTC

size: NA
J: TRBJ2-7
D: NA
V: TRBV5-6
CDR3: CASSLAGGPPREQYF
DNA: TGTGCCAGCAGCTTGGCTGGGGGCCCCCCGCGAGAGCAGTACTTC

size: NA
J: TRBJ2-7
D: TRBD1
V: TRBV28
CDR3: CASSVRGGVSYEQYF
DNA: TGTGCCAGCAGTGTTCGAGGGGGCGTTTCCTACGAGCAGTACTTC

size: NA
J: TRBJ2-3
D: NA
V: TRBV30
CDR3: CAWSPTLTSNTQYF
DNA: TGTGCCTGGAGTCCTACCCTGACGTCAAATACGCAGTATTTT

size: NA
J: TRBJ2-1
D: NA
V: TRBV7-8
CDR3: CASTDPLGGLGEQFF
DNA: TGTGCCAGCACCGATCCGCTCGGGGGATTAGGTGAGCAGTTCTTC

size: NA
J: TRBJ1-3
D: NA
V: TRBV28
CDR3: CASSLRPSSGNTIYF
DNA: TGTGCCAGCAGTCTCAGGCCTAGCTCTGGAAACACCATATATTTT

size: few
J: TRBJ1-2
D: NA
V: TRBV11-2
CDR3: CASSLGVLGGYTF
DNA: TGTGCCAGCAGCTTAGGGGTTTTGGGTGGCTACACCTTC

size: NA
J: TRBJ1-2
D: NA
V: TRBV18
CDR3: CASSPPDGLYGYTF
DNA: TGTGCCAGCTCACCACCGGACGGGTTATATGGCTACACCTTC

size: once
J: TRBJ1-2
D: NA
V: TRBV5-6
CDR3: CASTLAGWVGENYGYTF
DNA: TGTGCCAGCACCCTGGCGGGATGGGTGGGGGAGAACTATGGCTACACCTTC

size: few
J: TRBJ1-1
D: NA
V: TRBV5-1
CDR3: CASSFDSMNTEAFF
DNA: TGCGCCAGCAGCTTTGACAGCATGAACACTGAAGCTTTCTTT

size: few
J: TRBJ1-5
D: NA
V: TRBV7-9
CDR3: CASSLDQDRPQHF
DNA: TGTGCCAGCAGCTTAGATCAGGACCGACCGCAGCATTTT

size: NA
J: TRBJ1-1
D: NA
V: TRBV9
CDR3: CASSVGDQTGALEAFF
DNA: TGTGCCAGCAGCGTAGGAGATCAGACGGGAGCACTTGAAGCTTTCTTT

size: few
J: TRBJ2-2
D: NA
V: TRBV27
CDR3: CASTQLRERHTGELFF
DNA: TGTGCCAGCACCCAACTAAGGGAGCGCCACACCGGGGAGCTGTTTTTT

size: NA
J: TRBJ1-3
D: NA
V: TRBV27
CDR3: CASMGWQPRGGNTIYF
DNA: TGTGCCAGCATGGGCTGGCAGCCTAGAGGTGGAAACACCATATATTTT

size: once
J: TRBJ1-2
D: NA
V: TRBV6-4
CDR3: CASSLPRGVRFLNTF
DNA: TGTGCCAGCAGCCTCCCCCGGGGGGTCCGGTTTCTCAACACCTTC

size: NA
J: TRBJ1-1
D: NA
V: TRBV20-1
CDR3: CSARGHLEAFF
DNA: TGCAGTGCTAGGGGACATCTTGAAGCTTTCTTT